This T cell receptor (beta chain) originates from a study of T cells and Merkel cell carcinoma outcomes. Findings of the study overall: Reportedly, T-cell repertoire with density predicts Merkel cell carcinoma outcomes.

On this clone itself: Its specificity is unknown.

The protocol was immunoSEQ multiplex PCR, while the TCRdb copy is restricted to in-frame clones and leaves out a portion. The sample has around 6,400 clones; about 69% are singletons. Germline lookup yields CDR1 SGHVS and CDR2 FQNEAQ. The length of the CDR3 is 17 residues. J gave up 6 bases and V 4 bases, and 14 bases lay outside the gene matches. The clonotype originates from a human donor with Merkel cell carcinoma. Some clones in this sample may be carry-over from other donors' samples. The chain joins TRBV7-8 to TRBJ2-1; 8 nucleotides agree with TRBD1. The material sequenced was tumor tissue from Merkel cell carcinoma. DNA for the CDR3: TGTGCCAGCAGCTCCCCGGACAGGGTTAGGGGTTTCAATGAGCAGTTCTTC. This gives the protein CASSSPDRVRGFNEQFF.